These T cell receptor beta chains were read from a single sample in a study of blood T cell repertoires in COVID-19. Using immunoSEQ multiplex PCR, the repertoire was profiled, and TCRdb retains in-frame clones only, with some absent. The table shows just over 90,000 clones, with 75% to 90% occurring only once. Sequencing was performed on peripheral blood. These receptors came from a human donor with active COVID-19. The donor label of this sample is uncertain. Each CDR3 is given with its conserved first and last residue. Each record gives: CDR3 DNA, CDR3 protein, D gene, clone size, V gene, J gene. D genes are given only for firm matches. Not all rows give a size; the values are once, few, many and, for expanded clones, a class.

cdr3_nt: TGTGCCAGCAGCCTATCGGGGTTCCAAGAGACCCAGTACTTC
cdr3_aa: CASSLSGFQETQYF
d_call: -
clone_size: -
v_call: TRBV7-7
j_call: TRBJ2-5

cdr3_nt: TGTGCCAGCACGTGGACAGGGGGCAAGAATGAGCAGTTCTTC
cdr3_aa: CASTWTGGKNEQFF
d_call: TRBD1
clone_size: -
v_call: TRBV6-5
j_call: TRBJ2-1

cdr3_nt: TGTGCCAGCAGCTTATCTAGCGGGGCTTACACCGGGGAGCTGTTTTTT
cdr3_aa: CASSLSSGAYTGELFF
d_call: TRBD2
clone_size: -
v_call: TRBV7-2
j_call: TRBJ2-2

cdr3_nt: TGTGCCAGCAGCACCTCAGGTACGGATACGCAGTATTTT
cdr3_aa: CASSTSGTDTQYF
d_call: -
clone_size: -
v_call: TRBV9
j_call: TRBJ2-3

cdr3_nt: TGCAGCGCTGGGGAGGGGAGCACAACCGGGGAGCTGTTTTTT
cdr3_aa: CSAGEGSTTGELFF
d_call: TRBD2
clone_size: -
v_call: TRBV29-1
j_call: TRBJ2-2

cdr3_nt: TGTGCCAGCAGCCAAGCAGTCGTGGGCGGGGGACGGGAGACCCAGTACTTC
cdr3_aa: CASSQAVVGGGRETQYF
d_call: TRBD2
clone_size: few
v_call: TRBV4-2
j_call: TRBJ2-5

cdr3_nt: TGTGCCAGCAGGCTCCTAAAGGGGAACCAAGAGACCCAGTACTTC
cdr3_aa: CASRLLKGNQETQYF
d_call: -
clone_size: -
v_call: TRBV5-5
j_call: TRBJ2-5

cdr3_nt: TGTGCCAGCAGCCCCGGACTAGCGGGGGCCACAGATACGCAGTATTTT
cdr3_aa: CASSPGLAGATDTQYF
d_call: TRBD2
clone_size: -
v_call: TRBV7-9
j_call: TRBJ2-3

cdr3_nt: TGTGCCAGCAGCTTAAGTCTCGACAGGGGGAATTCACCCCTCCACTTT
cdr3_aa: CASSLSLDRGNSPLHF
d_call: TRBD1
clone_size: -
v_call: TRBV7-8
j_call: TRBJ1-6

cdr3_nt: TGTGCCAGCAGTTCGTCGACAGGAGGCTCTGGAAACACCATATATTTT
cdr3_aa: CASSSSTGGSGNTIYF
d_call: -
clone_size: once
v_call: TRBV6-5
j_call: TRBJ1-3

cdr3_nt: TGTGCCAGTAGTTTGCGGGGGTCGGGTCGTAACACTGAAGCTTTCTTT
cdr3_aa: CASSLRGSGRNTEAFF
d_call: -
clone_size: once
v_call: TRBV19
j_call: TRBJ1-1

cdr3_nt: TGTGCCAGCAGCCCACAGTTCGGGACAGGCCTAAGCACAGATACGCAGTATTTT
cdr3_aa: CASSPQFGTGLSTDTQYF
d_call: TRBD1
clone_size: -
v_call: TRBV5-5
j_call: TRBJ2-3

cdr3_nt: TGCGCCAGCAGCCCCAACAGGGGTAATAAACAAGAGACCCAGTACTTC
cdr3_aa: CASSPNRGNKQETQYF
d_call: TRBD1
clone_size: -
v_call: TRBV4-1
j_call: TRBJ2-5

cdr3_nt: TGTGCTAGTGGTTTGTTCGGGACAGCAATTTCGAACACTGAAGCTTTCTTT
cdr3_aa: CASGLFGTAISNTEAFF
d_call: TRBD1
clone_size: -
v_call: TRBV12-5
j_call: TRBJ1-1

cdr3_nt: TGTGCCAGCAGCTCCACCGTGGGGCTTCCCTTCCAAGAGACCCAGTACTTC
cdr3_aa: CASSSTVGLPFQETQYF
d_call: -
clone_size: -
v_call: TRBV11-2
j_call: TRBJ2-5

cdr3_nt: TGTGCCAGCAGTCGGACTAGCGGGGTCCCGAGGGGTCTCGAGCAGTACTTC
cdr3_aa: CASSRTSGVPRGLEQYF
d_call: TRBD2
clone_size: -
v_call: TRBV6-6
j_call: TRBJ2-7

cdr3_nt: TGTGCCAGCAGATTAGGGGCTTTAACAGATACGCAGTATTTT
cdr3_aa: CASRLGALTDTQYF
d_call: -
clone_size: -
v_call: TRBV27
j_call: TRBJ2-3

cdr3_nt: TGTGCCAGCTCACCAGGAGTTCAAGAGACCCAGTACTTC
cdr3_aa: CASSPGVQETQYF
d_call: -
clone_size: -
v_call: TRBV18
j_call: TRBJ2-5

cdr3_nt: TGCGCCAGCAGCTTGTCCGTAGCCAGCTATGGCTACACCTTC
cdr3_aa: CASSLSVASYGYTF
d_call: -
clone_size: -
v_call: TRBV5-1
j_call: TRBJ1-2

cdr3_nt: TGTGCCAGCATAGGGACAGGGCTGAGAGATACGCAGTATTTT
cdr3_aa: CASIGTGLRDTQYF
d_call: TRBD1
clone_size: -
v_call: TRBV11-2
j_call: TRBJ2-3

cdr3_nt: TGTGCCAGCAGTTACGTAGGCGGAGCCCAAGAGACCCAGTACTTC
cdr3_aa: CASSYVGGAQETQYF
d_call: -
clone_size: -
v_call: TRBV6-2/TRBV6-3
j_call: TRBJ2-5

cdr3_nt: TGTGCCAGCAGCCAAGTACGCCACACGTGGGGGGGTGAGCAGTTCTTC
cdr3_aa: CASSQVRHTWGGEQFF
d_call: TRBD2
clone_size: -
v_call: TRBV14
j_call: TRBJ2-1

cdr3_nt: TGTGCCAGCAGCCGAGAGGACAGGGAACCCAAAAACATTCAGTACTTC
cdr3_aa: CASSREDREPKNIQYF
d_call: TRBD1
clone_size: -
v_call: TRBV3-1/TRBV3-2
j_call: TRBJ2-4

cdr3_nt: TGTGCCAGCAGCTTATTCGGTCCAGGCAGGGCGAACTATGGCTACACCTTC
cdr3_aa: CASSLFGPGRANYGYTF
d_call: -
clone_size: -
v_call: TRBV7-2
j_call: TRBJ1-2

cdr3_nt: TGTGCCAGCAGCTTAGGGCAGGGCGAGAGAAACACCATATATTTT
cdr3_aa: CASSLGQGERNTIYF
d_call: -
clone_size: -
v_call: TRBV7-8
j_call: TRBJ1-3

cdr3_nt: TGCGCCAGCAGGAAACCCGGGACAGCCTACGAGCAGTACTTC
cdr3_aa: CASRKPGTAYEQYF
d_call: TRBD1
clone_size: -
v_call: TRBV5-1
j_call: TRBJ2-7

cdr3_nt: TGTGCCAGCTCAAGGGACAGTCGCACTAATGAAAAACTGTTTTTT
cdr3_aa: CASSRDSRTNEKLFF
d_call: TRBD1
clone_size: -
v_call: TRBV18
j_call: TRBJ1-4

cdr3_nt: TGTGCCAGCAGCTTACTCGGCGGGGGGCGAGAGACCCAGTACTTC
cdr3_aa: CASSLLGGGRETQYF
d_call: TRBD2
clone_size: -
v_call: TRBV7-3
j_call: TRBJ2-5

cdr3_nt: TGTGCCAGCAGTCGGGACAGGGTAAGCTCCTACGAGCAGTACTTC
cdr3_aa: CASSRDRVSSYEQYF
d_call: TRBD1
clone_size: -
v_call: TRBV6-5
j_call: TRBJ2-7

cdr3_nt: TGTGCCAGCAGTTATAATCTCTACTCCTACAATGAGCAGTTCTTC
cdr3_aa: CASSYNLYSYNEQFF
d_call: -
clone_size: -
v_call: TRBV6-6
j_call: TRBJ2-1

cdr3_nt: TGTGCCAGCAGCTTGGGACACGGAGAAAAACTGTTTTTT
cdr3_aa: CASSLGHGEKLFF
d_call: -
clone_size: -
v_call: TRBV5-5
j_call: TRBJ1-4

cdr3_nt: TGTGCCATCAGTGGGTCCGGAGGGGATGTTGGAAAACTGTTTTTT
cdr3_aa: CAISGSGGDVGKLFF
d_call: -
clone_size: -
v_call: TRBV10-3
j_call: TRBJ1-4

cdr3_nt: TGTGCCATTGACCAGCGTGGGGCAGGGGCTACCTACGAGCAGTACTTC
cdr3_aa: CAIDQRGAGATYEQYF
d_call: -
clone_size: -
v_call: TRBV7-9
j_call: TRBJ2-7

cdr3_nt: TGTGCCAGAAGCCCTCCGCCGGACAGGGATGTAGATACGCAGTATTTT
cdr3_aa: CARSPPPDRDVDTQYF
d_call: TRBD1
clone_size: -
v_call: TRBV5-3
j_call: TRBJ2-3

cdr3_nt: TGCGCCAGCAGCCAAGAGGCGGGATCACCCCTCCACTTT
cdr3_aa: CASSQEAGSPLHF
d_call: -
clone_size: -
v_call: TRBV4-3
j_call: TRBJ1-6

cdr3_nt: TGTGCCAGCAGTCGGACAGGGGGTGGTCAGCCCCAGCATTTT
cdr3_aa: CASSRTGGGQPQHF
d_call: TRBD1
clone_size: -
v_call: TRBV6-5
j_call: TRBJ1-5

cdr3_nt: TGTGCCAGCAGTTACTCTGCCGGGGGACGTCAGCCCCAGCATTTT
cdr3_aa: CASSYSAGGRQPQHF
d_call: -
clone_size: -
v_call: TRBV6-5
j_call: TRBJ1-5

cdr3_nt: TGTGCCAGCAGCGATGAACGTCGCCGTTCTAGCGTCGAGCAGTACTTC
cdr3_aa: CASSDERRRSSVEQYF
d_call: -
clone_size: -
v_call: TRBV5-5
j_call: TRBJ2-7

cdr3_nt: TGTGCCAGCAGCCATCCTACAGTATCTCTGGATGTATATTTT
cdr3_aa: CASSHPTVSLDVYF
d_call: -
clone_size: once
v_call: TRBV7-8
j_call: TRBJ1-3

cdr3_nt: TGCGCCAGCAGCCCAAGCATCACAGGGGGCTATGGGAATCAGCCCCAGCATTTT
cdr3_aa: CASSPSITGGYGNQPQHF
d_call: TRBD1
clone_size: -
v_call: TRBV4-3
j_call: TRBJ1-5

cdr3_nt: TGTGCCAGCAGCCAGGACAGGGGGGAGACCCAGTACTTC
cdr3_aa: CASSQDRGETQYF
d_call: TRBD1
clone_size: -
v_call: TRBV3-1/TRBV3-2
j_call: TRBJ2-5

cdr3_nt: TGTGCCAGCAACAGGGGCAGGCCCTACGAGCAGTACTTC
cdr3_aa: CASNRGRPYEQYF
d_call: -
clone_size: -
v_call: TRBV21-1
j_call: TRBJ2-7

cdr3_nt: TGTGCCAGCAGTATCGGGACAGGGGCTTACACTGAAGCTTTCTTT
cdr3_aa: CASSIGTGAYTEAFF
d_call: TRBD1
clone_size: -
v_call: TRBV27
j_call: TRBJ1-1

cdr3_nt: TGTGCCAGTAGTATTGCAGAAAGTAGCAATCAGCCCCAGCATTTT
cdr3_aa: CASSIAESSNQPQHF
d_call: -
clone_size: -
v_call: TRBV19
j_call: TRBJ1-5

cdr3_nt: TGTGCCAGCAGGACGACCGGGACAGGGGGCACTGAAGCTTTCTTT
cdr3_aa: CASRTTGTGGTEAFF
d_call: TRBD1
clone_size: -
v_call: TRBV27
j_call: TRBJ1-1